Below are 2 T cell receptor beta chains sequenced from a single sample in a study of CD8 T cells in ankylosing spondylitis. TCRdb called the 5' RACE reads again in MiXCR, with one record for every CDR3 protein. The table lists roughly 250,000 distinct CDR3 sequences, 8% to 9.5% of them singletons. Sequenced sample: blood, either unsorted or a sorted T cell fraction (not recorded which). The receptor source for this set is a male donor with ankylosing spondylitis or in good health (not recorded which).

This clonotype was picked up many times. CDR3 sequence (DNA): TGCAGTGCTAGAGGGGGAAGGGCTAGCACAGATACGCAGTATTTT. Translating gives CSARGGRASTDTQYF. The V gene is TRBV20-1, the J gene TRBJ2-3, with D unclear. Germline CDR1 DFQATT, CDR2 SNEGSKA (reference sequence). Trimming took 1 base from V and 0 from J, leaving 11 bases between them. This CDR3 has 15 residues.

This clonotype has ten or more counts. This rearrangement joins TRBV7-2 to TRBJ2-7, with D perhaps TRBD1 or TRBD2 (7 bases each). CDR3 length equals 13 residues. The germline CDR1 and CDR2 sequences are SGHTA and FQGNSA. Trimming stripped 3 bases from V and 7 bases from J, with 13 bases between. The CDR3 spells CASSLRQGGEQYF. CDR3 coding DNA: TGTGCCAGCAGCTTGCGACAGGGAGGGGAGCAGTACTTC. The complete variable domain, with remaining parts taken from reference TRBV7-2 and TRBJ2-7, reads GAGVSQSPSNKVTEKGKDVELRCDPISGHTALYWYRQSLGQGLEFLIYFQGNSAPDKSGLPSDRFSAERTGGSVSTLTIQRTQQEDSAVYLCASSLRQGGEQYFGPGTRLTVT.